This T cell receptor beta chain was profiled in a study of OX40 agonist ivuxolimab in advanced cancers. Study information: Partial responses were recorded for three patients, including one with hepatocellular carcinoma and two with cutaneous melanoma. Study-wide results and limits: There were, on average, more expanded clones in CD8+ T cells than in CD4+. By week 6 at 0.1 to 3.0 mg/kg, blood CD4+ and CD8+ T cells had expanded clonally.

Per germline, CDR1 SGDLS and CDR2 YYNGEE. Trimming left V 3 bases short and J 1 base short, with 11 bases between. The CDR3 length is 14 residues. The protocol was immunoSEQ multiplex PCR, while the TCRdb copy is restricted to in-frame clones and leaves out a portion. The sample carries 25,000 to 35,000 clones, 85% to 95% recorded once. Of note for this clone: Its cognate antigen is unknown.

The sequencing here drew on CD4+ or CD8+ T cells sorted from blood, taken in a trial of the OX40 agonist ivuxolimab. The origin of this receptor is an adult with an advanced solid tumor such as melanoma, head and neck, liver or kidney cancer. The chain has TRBV9 and TRBJ2-7; D gene unclear. The CDR3 loop reads CASSAWTDSYEQYF. CDR3 DNA: TGTGCCAGCAGCGCGTGGACGGATTCCTACGAGCAGTACTTC. The full variable domain, completed using reference TRBV9 and TRBJ2-7, is DSGVTQTPKHLITATGQRVTLRCSPRSGDLSVYWYQQSLDQGLQFLIQYYNGEERAKGNILERFSAQQFPDLHSELNLSSLELGDSALYFCASSAWTDSYEQYFGPGTRLTVT.